This T cell receptor (beta chain) derives from a study of blood T cell repertoires in COVID-19 (dated by TCRdb to 2018 to 2021). For the wider study: Samples from collaborators originated in the United States, Italy and Spain and spanned both the acute and convalescent phases of COVID-19. The material from the prospective study consisted of cDNA or gDNA derived from T cells, B-cell-depleted T cells, or PBMCs. Subjects who had been exposed to COVID-19, were actively infected with it, or had recovered from it provided the deeply sampled blood TCRbeta repertoires that made up the dataset. The repertoires were released in a freely available public database meant as a resource for research on the immune response to SARS-CoV-2. Samples were obtained from the ongoing ImmuneRACE study (first 160 participants) and from approximately 1,200 subjects provided by 6 global collaborators. Sample metadata almost always included a de-identified subject ID, COVID-19 status, age in years and sex. Where available, HLA class I and class II types were obtained from metadata supplied by the sample provider rather than from assay-based typing.

A remark on this clone: The clone's antigen remains unknown. One base away there is no much larger clone; base qualities are not given.

The germline V gene (reference sequence) gives CDR1 as LNHDA and CDR2 as SQIVND. The CDR3 sequence holds 14 residues, the cysteine and phenylalanine included. Just CDR3 DNA is preserved here, 42 bases in frame from base 1. Between the V and J ends, shortened by 5 bases and 11 bases respectively, the junction contains 16 bases. TCRbeta CDR3 regions were amplified from genomic DNA by means of the immunoSEQ Assay, a bias-controlled multiplex PCR. In the authors' own workflow: Within the assay, amplification of reference gene primers was used to estimate how many nucleated cells each sample contained. To quantify the absolute abundance of each unique TCRbeta CDR3 rearrangement, sequence reads were collapsed and filtered. For each sample, productive Simpson clonality was calculated as the square root of Simpson's diversity index across productive rearrangements. TCRdb retrieved this table from immuneACCESS and kept in-frame rearrangements only. Not all clones are present; in checked studies, unresolved V genes account for under half, and no reason is known for the remainder. V and J calls and clone size are those listed in that table; D and trimming were worked out from the DNA. The sample profile shows around 100,000 clones; 81% of them were found once. Of the sample, roughly 1.4% is held by the ten largest clones.

The collaborating institutions used their own protocols to collect whole blood in K2EDTA tubes. For TCRbeta analysis, collaborators shipped samples in one of three forms: frozen whole blood, isolated PBMCs, or DNA extracted from either of those sample types. Here is what the overall study found, with its caveats: The amount of clinical and demographic metadata varied by source and participant and was provided uncurated.

Source material: peripheral blood. The rearranged segments are TRBV19 and TRBJ1-6; the D region possibly corresponds to TRBD1 (6 bases align). This TCR was recovered from a man between 50 and 59 years old with acute or convalescent COVID-19. The CDR3: CASSQGNQLTPLHF. The sequenced DNA is TGTGCCAGTAGTCAGGGGAATCAATTGACACCCCTCCACTTT.